Sequencing of this T cell receptor (beta chain) was carried out in a study of blood T cell repertoires in COVID-19. Study summary: Both acute and convalescent COVID-19 samples were obtained from the United States, Italy and Spain. From T cells, B-cell-depleted T cells, or PBMCs came the material, which was cDNA or gDNA.

This clone came up a few times. The length of the CDR3 is 12 residues. CDR1 MDHEN and CDR2 SYDVKM come from the germline V gene. V was clipped by 5 bases and J by 4 bases, with 8 bases between them. Study processing details: Estimates of nucleated cell counts were drawn from the amplification of reference gene primers. TCRdb keeps only in-frame clones here, not all; method: immunoSEQ multiplex PCR. The DNA was the basis for D and trimming; V, J and clone size are from that table. The sample records more than 150,000 clones, roughly 78% being singletons. The V gene is TRBV28, the J gene TRBJ1-2; weak D call: TRBD1 (5 bases). This TCR was recovered from a woman aged 80 or over with active or convalescent COVID-19. The source material was peripheral blood. This CDR3 reads CASSRQIYGYTF. The CDR3 coding sequence is TGTGCCAGCAGTCGACAGATCTATGGCTACACCTTC.